One and the same sample provided the 20 T cell receptor beta chains below, sequenced in a study of response to subunit inactivated influenza vaccine. TCRdb ran MiXCR on the RT-PCR reads and lists one entry per CDR3 protein. This sample carries 590,000 or so distinct CDR3 sequences, less than 15% of them seen once, and the ten largest clones take less than 9%. This specimen consisted of PBMCs from blood, obtained 14 to 15 days before vaccination. The receptors shown here come from a man in his fifties or sixties who received an inactivated influenza vaccine.

The chain carries TRBV6-2 or TRBV6-3 and TRBJ1-5; unclear D gene. Trimming took 2 bases from V and 3 from J, leaving 8 bases between them. CDR3 size: 14 residues. Germline V gene data show CDR1 as MNHEY and CDR2 as SVGEGT. In nucleotides, the CDR3 is TGTGCCAGCAGTTACGACACCACCAATCAGCCCCAGCATTTT. Residues: CASSYDTTNQPQHF.

This clonotype occurred a few times. The V and J genes are TRBV5-1 and TRBJ1-1, with D unresolved. Trimming removed 0 bases from V and 0 bases from J, with 12 bases in between. CDR1 and CDR2 from the germline V gene are SGHRS and YFSETQ. The CDR3 covers 16 residues. The CDR3 spells CASSLDYGPLNTEAFF. The CDR3 nucleotides are TGCGCCAGCAGCTTGGATTACGGACCGCTGAACACTGAAGCTTTCTTT.

This clonotype occurred a few times. The rearrangement joins TRBV12-3 or TRBV12-4 to TRBJ1-5; 11 nucleotides align to TRBD1. J gave up 6 bases and V 6 bases, and 7 bases lay outside the gene matches. The CDR3 totals 15 residues. The CDR3 region is CASRRGTGGGQPQHF. The CDR3 DNA reads TGTGCCAGCAGGCGCGGGACAGGGGGAGGTCAGCCCCAGCATTTT.

This clonotype was found a few times. This sequence joins TRBV11-2 and TRBJ2-6; 10 nucleotides agree with TRBD1. The CDR3 length is 20 residues. Germline lookup yields CDR1 SGHAT and CDR2 FQNNGV. V lost 1 base and J lost 0; bases outside the gene matches: 9. CDR3: CASSLVGTGADLSGANVLTF. The DNA for the CDR3 is TGTGCCAGCAGCTTAGTAGGGACAGGGGCCGACCTCTCTGGGGCCAACGTCCTGACTTTC.

This clonotype occurred a few times. The chain couples TRBV13 to TRBJ2-3; 11 positions agree with TRBD2. This CDR3 comprises 14 residues. Trimming removed 6 bases from V and 8 bases from J; junction bases left unmatched: 7. Germline V lookup: CDR1 PRHDT, CDR2 FYEKMQ (reference sequence). The chain's CDR3 is CASSLSGGAATQYF. CDR3 DNA sequence: TGTGCCAGCAGTCTTAGCGGGGGGGCCGCTACGCAGTATTTT.

This clonotype was counted a few times. The chain carries TRBV7-9 and TRBJ2-7, with 7 bases matching TRBD1. Per germline, CDR1 SEHNR and CDR2 FQNEAQ (reference sequence). The CDR3 spans 15 residues. V was clipped by 3 bases and J by 0 bases; unmatched bases: 5. The CDR3 loop reads CASSFPGDSSYEQYF. CDR3 sequence (DNA): TGTGCCAGCAGCTTCCCAGGGGACAGCTCCTACGAGCAGTACTTC.

This clonotype was detected a few times. The rearrangement joins TRBV15 to TRBJ2-1; 9 bases line up with TRBD2. The ends lost 1 base at V and 3 bases at J; junction bases unmatched: 4. The germline V gene encodes CDR1 LNHNV and CDR2 YYDKDF (reference sequence). CDR3 size: 16 residues. This chain's CDR3 is CATSRVPTSGYNEQFF. Here the CDR3 DNA reads TGTGCCACCAGCAGAGTACCGACTAGCGGCTACAATGAGCAGTTCTTC.

This clonotype came up many times. This sequence joins TRBV9 and TRBJ2-7; the match to TRBD1 covers 7 bases. With 4 bases clipped from V and 1 base from J, the junction kept 8 bases outside the gene matches. The CDR3 is 15 residues long. Germline V gene data show CDR1 as SGDLS and CDR2 as YYNGEE. The CDR3 bases are TGTGCCAGCAGCCTAAAACAGGGGTTTTCCTACGAGCAGTACTTC. Translation gives CASSLKQGFSYEQYF.

This clonotype was recorded at least ten times. The chain joins TRBV7-2 to TRBJ2-7; 10 positions match TRBD2. With V trimmed by 5 bases and J by 2 bases, 6 bases remained unmatched. CDR1 and CDR2 (germline): SGHTA, FQGNSA. The CDR3 has 15 residues. As DNA, the CDR3 is TGTGCCAGCAGCGTTACTAGCGGGGATGCCTACGAGCAGTACTTC. Protein sequence: CASSVTSGDAYEQYF.

This clonotype was seen only a few times. This chain connects TRBV20-1 to TRBJ2-7, with 9 bases identical to TRBD2. Trimming cost V 2 bases and J 8 bases; bases outside gene matches: 7. Germline values: CDR1 DFQATT, CDR2 SNEGSKA (reference sequence). The CDR3 has 13 amino acids. The CDR3 loop reads CSARHLAGVQQYF. CDR3 DNA: TGCAGTGCTAGACATTTAGCGGGAGTGCAGCAGTACTTC.

V gene TRBV29-1 combines with J gene TRBJ2-7; the D gene is possibly TRBD1 (6 bases). Germline V gene lookup returns CDR1 SQVTM and CDR2 ANQGSEA. Trimming shortened V by 3 bases and J by 0 bases, and 15 bases separated the two germline ends. There are 15 residues in the CDR3. The CDR3 DNA sequence: TGCAGCGTTGAGAGGGGACACGCCTCCTCCTACGAGCAGTACTTC. Protein sequence: CSVERGHASSYEQYF.

This clonotype appeared a few times. The genes are TRBV24-1 and TRBJ2-1, with D maybe TRBD2 (5 bases). Trimming took 4 bases from V and 5 from J, leaving 17 bases between them. This CDR3 is built from 16 residues. Germline V gene sequence: CDR1 KGHDR, CDR2 SFDVKD. CDR3 residues: CATSDPDWAGDNEQFF. CDR3 DNA: TGTGCCACCAGTGACCCGGACTGGGCGGGTGACAATGAGCAGTTCTTC.

This clonotype was picked up many times. The chain is built from TRBV6-1 and TRBJ2-1, with a possible D match to TRBD2 (6 bases). Trimming removed 5 bases from V and 0 bases from J, with 14 bases in between. Germline CDR1 MNHNS, CDR2 SASEGT. This CDR3 has 16 residues. The CDR3 is CASSPLAVSSYNEQFF. CDR3 DNA: TGTGCCAGCAGTCCGTTAGCGGTAAGCTCCTACAATGAGCAGTTCTTC.

This clonotype was detected a few times. The J gene is TRBJ2-7, the V gene TRBV12-3 or TRBV12-4, with a tentative D call TRBD1 (6 bases). This CDR3 contains 13 residues. V was pared by 9 bases and J by 2 bases, with 14 bases between. In nucleotides, the CDR3 is TGTGCCAGTGGACGGGACAAGACCTACGAGCAGTACTTC. Protein: CASGRDKTYEQYF.

The chain uses TRBV7-2 and TRBJ2-2, with 9 bases aligning to TRBD1. The CDR3 spans 15 residues. Germline V gene lookup returns CDR1 SGHTA and CDR2 FQGNSA. J lost 5 bases, V lost 5 bases, and 6 bases had no gene match. The CDR3 bases are TGTGCCAGCAGCCTAGGACAGGGGATAACCGGGGAGCTGTTTTTT. This gives the protein CASSLGQGITGELFF.

This clonotype showed up many times. The V call is TRBV6-5, the J call TRBJ1-1; D may be TRBD1 (6 bases). CDR1 and CDR2 from the germline V gene are MNHEY and SVGAGI. The ends were cut back, 0 bases at V and 1 base at J, with 18 bases in the middle. The CDR3 contains 18 residues. The CDR3 DNA follows: TGTGCCAGCAGTTACTCGCCGGGACAAAAGGGGGAGAACACTGAAGCTTTCTTT. Its translation is CASSYSPGQKGENTEAFF.

This clonotype has a count of ten or more. This rearrangement joins TRBV7-9 to TRBJ2-2; the match to TRBD2 covers 14 bases. V dropped 10 bases and J dropped 4; count of bases not matched to a gene: 11. Germline V gives CDR1 SEHNR, CDR2 FQNEAQ (reference sequence). The CDR3 is made up of 17 amino acids. CDR3 protein: CATPGLAGAGTTGELFF. The CDR3 coding sequence is TGTGCCACCCCGGGACTAGCGGGAGCAGGTACCACCGGGGAGCTGTTTTTT. Together with reference TRBV7-9 and TRBJ2-2, the CDR3 gives the full variable domain: DTGVSQNPRHKITKRGQNVTFRCDPISEHNRLYWYRQTLGQGPEFLTYFQNEAQLEKSRLLSDRFSAERPKGSFSTLEIQRTEQGDSAMYLCATPGLAGAGTTGELFFGEGSRLTVL.

This clonotype was seen a handful of times. The genes are TRBV4-3 and TRBJ2-3; D tentatively reads TRBD1 or TRBD2 (6 bases each). The CDR3 extends over 16 amino acids. The V gene lost 1 base and the J gene lost 0 bases, with 11 bases spanning the gap. Germline V CDR1 and CDR2: LGHNA, YSLEER. The CDR3 region is CASSQGQGTSTDTQYF. Written as DNA, the CDR3 is TGCGCCAGCAGCCAAGGTCAGGGGACTAGCACAGATACGCAGTATTTT.

V is TRBV10-3 and J is TRBJ2-2; 7 bases are shared with TRBD2. The CDR3 is 16 residues long. Germline loops: CDR1 ENHRY, CDR2 SYGVKD. V was clipped by 3 bases and J by 4 bases; unmatched bases: 8. The CDR3 reads CAISERGGSATGELFF. The CDR3 DNA reads as TGTGCCATCAGTGAAAGGGGCGGGAGTGCCACCGGGGAGCTGTTTTTT.

The chain carries TRBV5-6 and TRBJ2-5; D is undetermined. Germline V gene data show CDR1 as SGHDT and CDR2 as YYEEEE. Trimming took off 0 bases at V and 3 bases at J, with 6 bases between the two ends. The CDR3 sequence is 13 residues long. The CDR3 nucleotides read TGTGCCAGCAGCTTGGGTTGGGAAGAGACCCAGTACTTC. This translates into CASSLGWEETQYF. The full variable domain, rest sourced from reference TRBV5-6 and TRBJ2-5, is DAGVTQSPTHLIKTRGQQVTLRCSPKSGHDTVSWYQQALGQGPQFIFQYYEEEERQRGNFPDRFSGHQFPNYSSELNVNALLLGDSALYLCASSLGWEETQYFGPGTRLLVL.